The 15 T cell receptor beta chains below all came from one sample that was sequenced in a study of glioma-infiltrating T cells after dendritic cell vaccination. This table comes from immunoSEQ multiplex PCR, and its TCRdb copy is limited to in-frame clones, with some not included. Of some 38,000 clones in the sample, around four fifths were seen once. The sequenced sample was blood, obtained before dendritic cell vaccination. These receptors were taken from a human donor with glioblastoma.

The rearrangement joins TRBV5-6 to TRBJ2-3; D uncertain. Germline CDR1 reads SGHDT; CDR2 reads YYEEEE. V was pared by 2 bases and J by 4 bases, with 5 bases between. The CDR3 has 12 amino acids. As DNA, the CDR3 is TGTGCCAGCAGCTTCAGCGCAGATACGCAGTATTTT. This gives the protein CASSFSADTQYF.

This chain connects TRBV4-3 to TRBJ2-7; 11 bases line up with TRBD2. Germline V CDR1 and CDR2: LGHNA, YSLEER. V dropped 3 bases and J dropped 1; count of bases not matched to a gene: 5. The CDR3 length is 16 residues. CDR3 nucleotides: TGCGCCAGCAGCCAGGATAGCGGGGGGGCGTCCTACGAGCAGTACTTC. Translation gives CASSQDSGGASYEQYF.

This clone was seen only a few times. The V and J genes are TRBV30 and TRBJ2-1; 7 bases align to TRBD2. The V and J ends lost 3 bases and 4 bases, in that order; junction bases with no gene match: 3. Germline V gene data show CDR1 as GTSNPN and CDR2 as SVGIG (reference sequence). This CDR3 is built from 13 residues. The chain's CDR3 is CAWSPSGYNEQFF. As DNA, the CDR3 is TGTGCCTGGAGCCCTAGCGGATACAATGAGCAGTTCTTC.

This chain uses TRBV7-8 with TRBJ1-1, with D hard to call. Germline values: CDR1 SGHVS, CDR2 FQNEAQ. V lost 2 bases, J lost 1 base, and 5 bases lay in between. This CDR3 comprises 13 residues. The CDR3 coding sequence is TGTGCCAGCAGCTTATCATCGAACACTGAAGCTTTCTTT. It codes for CASSLSSNTEAFF.

The rearrangement joins TRBV5-1 to TRBJ2-7; TRBD1 matches 11 bases. CDR1 and CDR2 (germline): SGHRS, YFSETQ. The CDR3 contains 15 residues. Losses at the gene ends were 3 bases for V and 5 bases for J; bases not matched to a gene: 7. The CDR3 loop is CASSSGTGGSNEQYF. CDR3 nucleotide sequence: TGCGCCAGCAGCTCAGGGACAGGGGGGAGTAACGAGCAGTACTTC.

V and J are TRBV4-2 and TRBJ2-5; D gene unclear. TRBJ2-7 matches the DNA end more closely, so the J call is doubtful. This CDR3 region has 14 residues. Germline CDR1 reads LGHNA; CDR2 reads YNFKEQ. CDR3 residues: CASSQVDPNYEQYF. DNA for the CDR3: TGTGCCAGCAGCCAAGTCGACCCCAACTACGAGCAGTACTTC.

The V gene is TRBV7-9, the J gene TRBJ2-5, with 10 nucleotides matching TRBD1. Germline CDR1 and CDR2: SEHNR and FQNEAQ (reference sequence). This CDR3 has 16 amino acids. V was clipped by 6 bases and J by 1 base; unmatched bases: 8. CDR3 sequence (DNA): TGTGCCAGCAGGTCTCAGTGGGACAGGGGCCAAGAGACCCAGTACTTC. Encoded protein: CASRSQWDRGQETQYF. Filled out from reference TRBV7-9 and TRBJ2-5, the complete variable domain reads DTGVSQNPRHKITKRGQNVTFRCDPISEHNRLYWYRQTLGQGPEFLTYFQNEAQLEKSRLLSDRFSAERPKGSFSTLEIQRTEQGDSAMYLCASRSQWDRGQETQYFGPGTRLLVL.

This clone appeared once. The V and J genes are TRBV4-3 and TRBJ2-5; 8 nucleotides match TRBD2. V trimming: 3 bases; J trimming: 4 bases; junction bases outside the gene matches: 10. Germline V gene sequence: CDR1 LGHNA, CDR2 YSLEER. The CDR3 extends over 16 amino acids. The CDR3 DNA reads as TGCGCCAGCAGCCAGATGTCCGGGGGGGCCCCAGAGACCCAGTACTTC. Residues: CASSQMSGGAPETQYF.

This chain joins TRBV9 and TRBJ2-5, with 7 bases fitting TRBD2. Germline CDR1 and CDR2: SGDLS and YYNGEE. This CDR3 is 16 amino acids long. V shed 2 bases, J shed 4 bases, and the junction held 11 bases outside the gene matches. This chain's CDR3 is CASSVAGGGAGETQYF. The CDR3 coding sequence is TGTGCCAGCAGCGTGGCCGGGGGAGGGGCCGGAGAGACCCAGTACTTC. The variable domain in full, completed from reference TRBV9 and TRBJ2-5, reads DSGVTQTPKHLITATGQRVTLRCSPRSGDLSVYWYQQSLDQGLQFLIQYYNGEERAKGNILERFSAQQFPDLHSELNLSSLELGDSALYFCASSVAGGGAGETQYFGPGTRLLVL.

This chain uses TRBV6-1 with TRBJ1-1; D not certain. The CDR3 has 12 amino acids. CDR1 is MNHNS, CDR2 SASEGT, per germline. Trimming removed 7 bases at V and 2 bases at J, with 8 bases between. The CDR3 nucleotides read TGTGCCAGCACATGGCCAAACACTGAAGCTTTCTTT. Residues: CASTWPNTEAFF.

The chain carries TRBV7-8 and TRBJ2-1, with D possibly being TRBD2 (6 bases). Trimming took off 2 bases at V and 0 bases at J, with 11 bases between the two ends. Germline V gives CDR1 SGHVS, CDR2 FQNEAQ. This CDR3 is 16 amino acids long. The CDR3 DNA is TGTGCCAGCAGCTTAATCGCGGGGAACTCCTACAATGAGCAGTTCTTC. This gives the protein CASSLIAGNSYNEQFF.

V is TRBV27 and J is TRBJ2-3; TRBD2 matches at 9 bases. This CDR3 region has 16 residues. Trimming at V came to 2 bases and at J to 1 base, leaving 4 bases not matched to a gene. The germline gives CDR1 MNHEY, CDR2 SMNVEV (reference sequence). The CDR3 loop reads CASSLRRGGGTDTQYF. The CDR3 DNA reads TGTGCCAGCAGTTTAAGGCGGGGGGGCGGCACAGATACGCAGTATTTT.

This CDR3 is CASSLAGVNTIYF. The CDR3, as DNA: TGTGCCAGCAGCTTAGCAGGGGTAAACACCATATATTTT. The chain employs TRBV7-6 and TRBJ1-3; weak D call: TRBD1 (5 bases). CDR1 and CDR2 (germline): SGHVS, FNYEAQ. The CDR3 totals 13 residues. V was shortened by 0 bases and J by 6 bases, with 6 bases between the two germline ends.

V gene TRBV7-2 combines with J gene TRBJ2-4, with 10 bases identical to TRBD1. CDR3 length equals 15 residues. Germline V gene lookup returns CDR1 SGHTA and CDR2 FQGNSA. V lost 3 bases to trimming and J lost 6 bases; unmatched junction nucleotides: 5. The CDR3 sequence is CASSFDRGQLNIQYF. DNA of the CDR3: TGTGCCAGCAGCTTCGACAGGGGGCAGTTAAACATTCAGTACTTC.

The rearrangement joins TRBV9 to TRBJ1-3, with D tentatively TRBD1 (6 bases). CDR3 length: 16 residues. V lost 0 bases and J 1 base, leaving 11 bases between the germline ends. CDR1 is SGDLS, CDR2 YYNGEE, per germline. The CDR3: CASSVETGSSGNTIYF. As DNA, the CDR3 is TGTGCCAGCAGCGTAGAGACAGGATCTTCTGGAAACACCATATATTTT.